Many counts were recorded for the clone carrying this T cell receptor beta chain. No antigen is known for it. The sample originates from a study of T cells in Graves' hyperthyroidism and ophthalmopathy. Overall study: Peripheral blood draws took place at initial diagnosis, ahead of any treatment. General study points: In simple terms, a model built on 13 V-J features told ophthalmopathy apart from stable hyperthyroidism.

Germline V gene sequence: CDR1 SGHNT, CDR2 YENEEA. CDR3 length: 14 residues. The V gene lost 3 bases and the J gene lost 3 bases, with 12 bases spanning the gap. The CDR3 regions of TCR beta were amplified from RNA transcripts. The HTBI primer set served for first-round RT-PCR of the TCR CDR3. TCRdb fed the multiplex PCR reads into MiXCR, producing one record per CDR3 protein. Among about 350,000 distinct CDR3 sequences, approximately 15% were seen once, and the ten largest hold almost 35%. The sequencing input was blood. The V call is TRBV11-3, the J call TRBJ2-7; D is tentatively TRBD1 or TRBD2 (5 bases each). The clonotype originates from a woman aged 40 to 50 with Graves' ophthalmopathy. The CDR3 DNA follows: TGTGCCAGCAGCTTGCCGGGGCTGATCTACGAGCAGTACTTC. This translates into CASSLPGLIYEQYF.